This T cell receptor beta chain derives from a study of shared clonotypes between healthy human individuals. Overall study findings and caveats: The study found approximately 5% of naive CD4 clonotypes shared across a handful of donors.

Germline lookup yields CDR1 SGHRS and CDR2 YFSETQ. CDR3 size: 14 residues. About this clone: Its antigen is not identified.

Naive CD8 cells lacked CD45RO and underwent positive selection for CCR7, leaving out terminally differentiated effector memory CD45RA+ cells. Adult donors, all healthy and HIV-negative, had no recent acute infections or vaccinations. Across several immunoSEQ plates, the genomic DNA of each subset was split evenly. Original methodology: ImmunoSEQ supplied junction-only sequences lacking quality scores, so filtering was different. This table comes from immunoSEQ multiplex PCR, and its TCRdb copy is limited to in-frame clones, with some not included. V, J and clone size are taken as reported in that table, and D and trimming were inferred from the DNA itself. The sample has hundreds of thousands of clones, approximately 96% seen once; the top ten hold roughly 0.1%.

The chain has TRBV5-1 and TRBJ2-7; TRBD1 or TRBD2 may be the D gene (5 bases each). The sequenced material came from naive CD8+ T cells sorted from blood. The TCR originated in a young woman in good health. The CDR3 coding sequence is TGCCCTAACCCGGGGCCAATCCCGGGGTACGAGCAGTACTTC. Encoded protein: CPNPGPIPGYEQYF. Together with reference TRBV5-1 and TRBJ2-7, the CDR3 gives the full variable domain: KAGVTQTPRYLIKTRGQQVTLSCSPISGHRSVSWYQQTPGQGLQFLFEYFSETQRNKGNFPGRFSGRQFSNSRSEMNVSTLELGDSALYLCPNPGPIPGYEQYFGPGTRLTVT.